Listed here are 31 T cell receptor beta chains from one sample, sequenced in a study of T-cell memory formation after mild COVID-19. One entry per CDR3 protein results from TCRdb running MiXCR on the 5' RACE reads. The profile shows 360,000 or so distinct CDR3 sequences, 25% to 30% of them singletons. Sequencing was carried out using PBMCs or a T cell subset sorted from them (not recorded which). These receptors all stem from an adult woman who had mild COVID-19 (a few samples of this study predate the infection). Cell type and time point are not known.

The chain carries TRBV24-1 and TRBJ2-5; a possible D gene is TRBD1 (6 bases). V was clipped by 2 bases and J by 5 bases, with 17 bases between them. This CDR3 has 16 amino acids. The germline gives CDR1 KGHDR, CDR2 SFDVKD. CDR3 nucleotides: TGTGCCACCAGTGATTCCTCTGGACAGAGAGGGGAGACCCAGTACTTC. Translating it yields CATSDSSGQRGETQYF.

The gene calls are TRBV2 and TRBJ2-7; 11 bases agree with TRBD2. The CDR3 has 14 residues. The trim removed 6 bases at V and 1 base at J, leaving 2 bases unmatched. Per germline, CDR1 SNHLY and CDR2 FYNNEI. The CDR3 sequence: CASRVAGGSYEQYF. In DNA form, the CDR3 reads TGTGCCAGCAGAGTAGCGGGAGGGTCCTACGAGCAGTACTTC. Complete variable domain (other parts from reference TRBV2 and TRBJ2-7): EPEVTQTPSHQVTQMGQEVILRCVPISNHLYFYWYRQILGQKVEFLVSFYNNEISEKSEIFDDQFSVERPDGSNFTLKIRSTKLEDSAMYFCASRVAGGSYEQYFGPGTRLTVT.

The chain joins TRBV7-8 to TRBJ1-2; a weak D match, TRBD1 (6 bases). The CDR3 is 15 residues long. V dropped 5 bases and J dropped 7 bases, with 20 bases sitting between them. Germline V lookup: CDR1 SGHVS, CDR2 FQNEAQ. For the CDR3, the DNA is TGTGCCAGCAGCGCATTGTCGGACAGTCGTGGTGGCTACACCTTC. Its protein is CASSALSDSRGGYTF.

This clonotype has ten or more counts. This chain links TRBV6-2 or TRBV6-3 with TRBJ2-7, with D possibly matching TRBD1 (5 bases). V was shortened by 5 bases and J by 3 bases, with 5 bases between the two germline ends. The V gene's germline CDR1 is MNHEY and CDR2 SVGEGT. The CDR3 covers 11 residues. The CDR3: CASSRGYEQYF. DNA for the CDR3: TGTGCCAGCAGTAGGGGCTACGAGCAGTACTTC.

The rearrangement uses TRBV14 and TRBJ1-1; TRBD1 matches 9 bases. Germline V gene data show CDR1 as SGHDN and CDR2 as FVKESK. The trim removed 0 bases at V and 7 bases at J, leaving 15 bases unmatched. CDR3 length: 18 residues. CDR3 residues: CASSQELIWTGESDEAFF. The CDR3 DNA reads as TGTGCCAGCAGCCAAGAATTAATTTGGACAGGGGAAAGCGATGAAGCTTTCTTT.

This clonotype occurred a few times. V gene TRBV12-3 or TRBV12-4 combines with J gene TRBJ1-2; D is undetermined. The CDR3 is 15 residues long. Between the trimmed V and J ends, which lost 4 bases and 0 bases, there was a span of 12 bases. The DNA for the CDR3 is TGTGCCAGCAGTTCCCCTTTCGGGTCTAACTATGGCTACACCTTC. It specifies CASSSPFGSNYGYTF.

The genes are TRBV24-1 and TRBJ2-1, with 8 bases identical to TRBD1. There are 13 residues in the CDR3. From germline, CDR1 is KGHDR and CDR2 SFDVKD. The V segment lost 8 bases and the J segment 10 bases; nucleotides outside the gene matches: 9. The CDR3 nucleotides are TGTGCCACCAAAGATTCGGACAGGGACGAGCAGTTCTTC. This translates into CATKDSDRDEQFF.

This chain uses TRBV3-1 with TRBJ2-7; D not resolved. This CDR3 comprises 13 residues. CDR1 is LGHDT and CDR2 is YNNKEL in the germline V gene (reference sequence). Between the trimmed V and J ends, which lost 6 bases and 3 bases, there was a span of 12 bases. The CDR3 bases are TGTGCCAGCAGTCACCGAGAGCACTACGAGCAGTACTTC. It is translated as CASSHREHYEQYF.

The table lists this clonotype with a few counts. The chain uses TRBV6-5 and TRBJ2-3; tentative D call: TRBD2 (6 bases). The CDR3 consists of 13 residues. V lost 8 bases and J 0 bases, leaving 9 bases between the germline ends. The germline CDR1 and CDR2 sequences are MNHEY and SVGAGI. The CDR3 DNA sequence: TGTGCCAGCGAGGGGACTAGCACAGATACGCAGTATTTT. This sequence encodes CASEGTSTDTQYF.

The table lists this clonotype with a few counts. V is TRBV5-1 and J is TRBJ2-2; 8 bases agree with TRBD1. CDR3 length: 14 residues. V lost 4 bases and J lost 7; bases outside the gene matches: 6. Germline V gene lookup returns CDR1 SGHRS and CDR2 YFSETQ. CDR3 nucleotides: TGCGCCAGCAGCCTGGACAGGGAAGGCGGGGAGCTGTTTTTT. It encodes CASSLDREGGELFF.

In this sample, this clonotype turned up a few times. The chain carries TRBV7-2 and TRBJ2-1; D is unresolved. Trimming took off 1 base at V and 7 bases at J, with 14 bases between the two ends. The CDR3 sequence is 15 residues long. Looked up from germline, CDR1 is SGHTA and CDR2 is FQGNSA. The CDR3 is CASSLGLEMGNEQFF. The CDR3 DNA reads TGTGCCAGCAGCTTAGGGCTAGAAATGGGGAATGAGCAGTTCTTC.

Only a few counts were recorded for this clonotype. The chain couples TRBV6-4 to TRBJ2-7; D gene uncertain. Germline CDR1 is MRHNA and CDR2 is SNTAGT. The CDR3 spans 11 residues. Trimming took off 2 bases at V and 6 bases at J, with 5 bases between the two ends. This CDR3 reads CASSDGFEQYF. DNA for the CDR3: TGTGCCAGCAGTGACGGGTTCGAGCAGTACTTC.

The chain is built from TRBV20-1 and TRBJ2-3, with D maybe TRBD2 (5 bases). CDR3 length: 14 amino acids. Between the trimmed V and J ends, which lost 4 bases and 6 bases, there was a span of 17 bases. The germline V gene has CDR1 DFQATT and CDR2 SNEGSKA (reference sequence). The DNA of the CDR3 is TGCAGTGCTACCAAGGATGGCCGAGGGGATACGCAGTATTTT. This translates into CSATKDGRGDTQYF.

The chain uses TRBV20-1 and TRBJ2-5, with D unclear. The germline V gene has CDR1 DFQATT and CDR2 SNEGSKA (reference sequence). Between the trimmed V and J ends, which lost 3 bases and 0 bases, there was a span of 17 bases. The CDR3 has 16 amino acids. Here the CDR3 reads CSARLVTTSDQETQYF. As DNA, the CDR3 is TGCAGTGCTAGGCTTGTTACGACGTCAGACCAAGAGACCCAGTACTTC.

The V call is TRBV9, the J call TRBJ1-3; D is uncertain. The CDR3 has 14 residues. Trimming stripped 0 bases from V and 3 bases from J, with 7 bases between. Germline V gene lookup returns CDR1 SGDLS and CDR2 YYNGEE. The CDR3 nucleotides read TGTGCCAGCAGCGTAGGAGGGTATGGAAACACCATATATTTT. Its translation: CASSVGGYGNTIYF.

The J gene is TRBJ2-7, the V gene TRBV20-1; D is undetermined. V was pared by 5 bases and J by 5 bases, with 16 bases between. The CDR3 is made up of 13 amino acids. CDR1 and CDR2 from the germline V gene are DFQATT and SNEGSKA (reference sequence). CDR3 residues: CSAAQSGLDEQYF. CDR3 sequence (DNA): TGCAGTGCTGCACAGTCCGGCTTGGACGAGCAGTACTTC.

There are a few counts of this clonotype. The gene calls are TRBV7-8 and TRBJ2-3; D not resolved. V shed 2 bases and J shed 2 bases, with 11 bases lying between them. The CDR3 is 15 amino acids. Per the germline V gene, CDR1 is SGHVS and CDR2 is FQNEAQ. DNA of the CDR3: TGTGCCAGCAGCTTATCTTACGATTACACAGATACGCAGTATTTT. Amino acid sequence: CASSLSYDYTDTQYF. Together with reference TRBV7-8 and TRBJ2-3, the CDR3 gives the full variable domain: GAGVSQSPRYKVAKRGQDVALRCDPISGHVSLFWYQQALGQGPEFLTYFQNEAQLDKSGLPSDRFFAERPEGSVSTLKIQRTQQEDSAVYLCASSLSYDYTDTQYFGPGTRLTVL.

The V call is TRBV4-3, the J call TRBJ2-3, with D perhaps matching TRBD2 (5 bases). This CDR3 spans 17 amino acids. The germline V and J ends were trimmed by 0 bases and 4 bases, with 17 bases remaining between them. The germline V gene has CDR1 LGHNA and CDR2 YSLEER. The DNA of the CDR3 is TGCGCCAGCAGCCAAGATCTCCTAGGGTCCGGGGCAGATACGCAGTATTTT. This translates into CASSQDLLGSGADTQYF.

V usage is TRBV9 and J usage is TRBJ1-2; D unclear. Germline lookup yields CDR1 SGDLS and CDR2 YYNGEE. The CDR3 runs to 13 residues. The V end lost 0 bases, the J end lost 2 bases, and 5 bases lay between the germline ends. In nucleotides, the CDR3 is TGTGCCAGCAGCGTAGCCCAGAACTATGGCTACACCTTC. Translating it yields CASSVAQNYGYTF.

This clonotype was seen just once. The chain carries TRBV4-3 and TRBJ2-1; D is perhaps TRBD1 (6 bases). The V gene's germline CDR1 is LGHNA and CDR2 YSLEER. CDR3 size: 15 residues. V lost 0 bases, J lost 7 bases, and 13 bases lay in between. CDR3 residues: CASSQDRLGANEQFF. The CDR3, as DNA: TGCGCCAGCAGCCAAGATCGTTTGGGGGCAAATGAGCAGTTCTTC.

This rearrangement joins TRBV29-1 to TRBJ2-7, with a tentative D call TRBD2 (6 bases). Germline assignment: CDR1 SQVTM and CDR2 ANQGSEA. This CDR3 is built from 13 residues. CDR3 protein: CTARGPAGGEQYF. CDR3 sequence (DNA): TGCACCGCCCGCGGGCCGGCCGGGGGCGAGCAGTACTTC.

This clonotype was seen more than once but under ten times. V is TRBV20-1 and J is TRBJ1-2, with 9 bases fitting TRBD1. Germline values: CDR1 DFQATT, CDR2 SNEGSKA (reference sequence). The CDR3 spans 16 residues. Germline trimming cut 1 base from V and 0 bases from J; bases unmatched to any gene: 6. This CDR3 reads CSARGGQGHSNYGYTF. The DNA for the CDR3 is TGCAGTGCTAGAGGGGGACAGGGCCATTCTAACTATGGCTACACCTTC.

The sample holds a few counts of this clonotype. The rearrangement uses TRBV6-4 and TRBJ2-2; D gene unclear. The ends were cut back, 4 bases at V and 1 base at J, with 4 bases in the middle. Germline CDR1 is MRHNA and CDR2 is SNTAGT. CDR3 size: 13 residues. This CDR3 reads CASSAMNTGELFF. The CDR3 DNA reads as TGTGCCAGCAGTGCCATGAACACCGGGGAGCTGTTTTTT.

This clonotype was recorded a few times. This chain joins TRBV18 and TRBJ2-7; maybe TRBD1 (5 bases). Germline lookup yields CDR1 KGHSH and CDR2 LQKENI. This CDR3 has 13 amino acids. The V and J ends lost 0 bases and 4 bases respectively, with 7 bases between them. As DNA, the CDR3 is TGTGCCAGCTCACCACCCCCAGGGTACGAGCAGTACTTC. It yields the protein CASSPPPGYEQYF.

In its sample, this clonotype was seen once. The chain uses TRBV27 and TRBJ2-3; D is unclear. V lost 7 bases to trimming and J lost 7 bases, with 9 bases between them. Germline CDR1 and CDR2: MNHEY and SMNVEV (reference sequence). The CDR3 is 11 residues long. CDR3 coding DNA: TGTGCCAGCACACGCATGAATACGCAGTATTTT. Its protein is CASTRMNTQYF.

The chain links TRBV6-5 to TRBJ2-1, with D unclear. Per the germline V gene, CDR1 is MNHEY and CDR2 is SVGAGI. The CDR3 length is 12 residues. The ends were cut back, 4 bases at V and 8 bases at J, with 9 bases in the middle. CDR3 amino acids: CASSSMGYEQFF. CDR3 nucleotides: TGTGCCAGCAGTTCAATGGGATATGAGCAGTTCTTC.

This clonotype showed up just a few times. This rearrangement joins TRBV7-9 to TRBJ1-2; D perhaps matches TRBD1 (5 bases). The germline V gene has CDR1 SEHNR and CDR2 FQNEAQ (reference sequence). This CDR3 region has 14 residues. The V and J ends lost 4 bases and 0 bases respectively, with 9 bases between them. The CDR3 DNA reads as TGTGCCAGCAGCTCAGGGCCCCCTAACTATGGCTACACCTTC. It translates to CASSSGPPNYGYTF.

This clonotype was picked up a small number of times. The gene calls are TRBV9 and TRBJ2-7; 13 nucleotides agree with TRBD2. CDR3 length: 16 amino acids. V shed 4 bases, J shed 3 bases, and the junction held 7 bases outside the gene matches. Germline-derived CDR1 and CDR2 are SGDLS and YYNGEE. The CDR3 sequence is CASSFSGTSGIYEQYF. The CDR3, as DNA: TGTGCCAGCAGCTTCTCCGGGACTAGCGGGATCTACGAGCAGTACTTC.

This rearrangement joins TRBV12-3 or TRBV12-4 to TRBJ2-7, with D possibly being TRBD2 (5 bases). The CDR3 contains 13 residues. Trimming removed 10 bases from V and 2 bases from J, with 15 bases in between. CDR3 nucleotides: TGTGCCACCGGACTGAGCGGCCCCTACGAGCAGTACTTC. It encodes CATGLSGPYEQYF.

The sample holds a few counts of this clonotype. This chain joins TRBV7-9 and TRBJ1-2; 8 bases line up with TRBD1. CDR1 and CDR2 from the germline V gene are SEHNR and FQNEAQ (reference sequence). Trimming cost V 10 bases and J 4 bases; bases outside gene matches: 5. This CDR3 has 12 residues. The chain's CDR3 is CATSQGGYGYTF. CDR3 nucleotide sequence: TGTGCCACCTCACAGGGGGGCTATGGCTACACCTTC.

The rearrangement links TRBV5-1 to TRBJ1-4; possibly TRBD1 for D (5 bases). Per germline, CDR1 SGHRS and CDR2 YFSETQ. Trimming pared 3 bases from V and 7 bases from J, leaving 7 bases between. CDR3 length: 12 residues. This CDR3 reads CASSSQGEKLFF. The CDR3 bases are TGCGCCAGCAGCTCCCAGGGTGAAAAACTGTTTTTT.